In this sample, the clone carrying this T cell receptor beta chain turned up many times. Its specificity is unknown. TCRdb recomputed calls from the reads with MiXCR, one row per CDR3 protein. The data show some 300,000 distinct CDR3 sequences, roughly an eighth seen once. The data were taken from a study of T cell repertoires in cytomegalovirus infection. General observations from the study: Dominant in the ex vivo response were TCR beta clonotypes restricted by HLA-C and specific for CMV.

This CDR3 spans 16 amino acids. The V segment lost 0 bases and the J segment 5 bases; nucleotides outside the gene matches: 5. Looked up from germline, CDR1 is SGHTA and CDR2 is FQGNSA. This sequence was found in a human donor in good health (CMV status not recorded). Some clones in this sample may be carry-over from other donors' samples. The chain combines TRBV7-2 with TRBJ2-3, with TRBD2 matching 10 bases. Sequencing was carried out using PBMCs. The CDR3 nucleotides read TGTGCCAGCAGCTTAGCCGGGACTAGCGTCGGAGATACGCAGTATTTT. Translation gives CASSLAGTSVGDTQYF.